This T cell receptor (beta chain) was recorded in a study of T cells in Graves' hyperthyroidism and ophthalmopathy. The study excluded patients with uncontrolled infection, other autoimmune disease, pregnancy or lactation. The table lists this clonotype with many counts. Amplified TCR beta CDR3 regions came from RNA transcripts. During a first-round RT-PCR of the TCR CDR3, the HTBI primer set was used. TCRdb re-called the multiplex PCR reads through MiXCR, storing one row per CDR3 protein. The sample includes a few hundred thousand distinct CDR3 sequences, around 15% seen only once; the top ten take about 5%. CDR3 size: 11 residues. In germline, CDR1 is MNHNS, CDR2 SASEGT. Trimming took off 5 bases at V and 8 bases at J, with 9 bases between the two ends.

This clonotype was obtained from a woman in her late teens or twenties with Graves' hyperthyroidism. The sample comprised blood. The gene calls are TRBV6-1 and TRBJ1-2; no clear D. For the CDR3, the DNA is TGTGCCAGCAGTCCGCGCCGCGGCTACACCTTC. It translates to CASSPRRGYTF.